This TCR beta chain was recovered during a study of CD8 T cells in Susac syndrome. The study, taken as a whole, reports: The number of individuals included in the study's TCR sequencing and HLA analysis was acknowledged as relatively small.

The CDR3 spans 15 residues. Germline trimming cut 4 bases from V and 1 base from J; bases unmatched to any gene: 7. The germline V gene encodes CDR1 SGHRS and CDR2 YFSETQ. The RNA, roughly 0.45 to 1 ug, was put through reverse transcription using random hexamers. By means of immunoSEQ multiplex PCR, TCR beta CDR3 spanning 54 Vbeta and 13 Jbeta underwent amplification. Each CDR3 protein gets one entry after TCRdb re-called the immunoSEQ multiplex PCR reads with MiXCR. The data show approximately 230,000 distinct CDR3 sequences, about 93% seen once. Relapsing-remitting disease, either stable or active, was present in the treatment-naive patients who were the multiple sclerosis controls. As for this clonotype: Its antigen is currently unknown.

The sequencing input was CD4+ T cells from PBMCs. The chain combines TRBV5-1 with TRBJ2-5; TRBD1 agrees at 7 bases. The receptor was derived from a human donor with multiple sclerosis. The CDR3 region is CASSRTGVGQETQYF. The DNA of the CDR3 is TGCGCCAGCAGCCGAACAGGGGTTGGCCAAGAGACCCAGTACTTC.